This T cell receptor beta chain derives from a study of blood T cells in healthy people across ages. Study observations and caveats: Donor CMV status was unknown, possibly confounding expanded clonotype changes.

This clonotype was counted only a few times. Its antigen is unidentified. A second about 7 to 11 cycle PCR used barcoded and J-beta primers. TCRdb passed the 5' RACE reads through MiXCR, listing each CDR3 protein once. The repertoire has around 1.5 million distinct CDR3 sequences, approximately 59% of them found once; the top ten carry over 5%. The CDR3 is 14 residues long. The V end lost 5 bases, the J end lost 2 bases, and 13 bases lay between the germline ends. The V gene's germline CDR1 is SEHNR and CDR2 FQNEAQ (reference sequence). V gene TRBV7-9 combines with J gene TRBJ2-7; D is perhaps TRBD1 (6 bases). The sample comprised blood. The receptor comes from a man aged 18 to 35 in good health. The CDR3 DNA sequence: TGTGCCAGCAGCCCAACAGGGTCCGCCTACGAGCAGTACTTC. It translates to CASSPTGSAYEQYF.